Shown below are 31 T cell receptor beta chains from a single sample sequenced in a study of blood T cell repertoires in COVID-19. The method was immunoSEQ multiplex PCR; TCRdb's version includes in-frame clones alone and lacks a portion of them. The sample holds 150,000 to 200,000 clones; 92% are singletons and the top ten take about 4.8%. Sequenced material: peripheral blood. These receptors all stem from a man in his thirties or forties with COVID-19, enrolled during active disease.

This clone was seen a single time. V gene TRBV4-1 combines with J gene TRBJ1-1; D is undetermined. Germline values: CDR1 MGHRA, CDR2 YSYEKL. V lost 7 bases, J lost 1 base, and 19 bases lay in between. The CDR3 has 16 residues. The DNA of the CDR3 is TGCGCCAGCACCCACCTGGGCAGCCAATCGAACACTGAAGCTTTCTTT. Translated, it gives CASTHLGSQSNTEAFF.

Points on this clone: One junction end disagrees with the germline gene, perhaps due to a read error. This chain's CDR3 is CASSFLRDTSNEQYF. DNA of the CDR3: TGCGCCAGCAGCTTTCTCCGGGACACCTCCAACGAGCAGTACTTC. This sequence joins TRBV5-1 and TRBJ2-7, with D possibly matching TRBD1 (6 bases). Looked up from germline, CDR1 is SGHRS and CDR2 is YFSETQ. The CDR3 is made up of 15 amino acids.

V usage is TRBV9 and J usage is TRBJ2-2, with 8 nucleotides matching TRBD1. This CDR3 has 15 amino acids. Per germline, CDR1 SGDLS and CDR2 YYNGEE. V gave up 3 bases and J gave up 0 bases; unmatched junction bases: 1. The CDR3 spells CASSAGGTNTGELFF. In nucleotides, the CDR3 is TGTGCCAGCAGCGCAGGGGGCACGAACACCGGGGAGCTGTTTTTT.

In its sample, this clone was seen once. The chain is built from TRBV5-4 and TRBJ2-7; 12 positions match TRBD1. V lost 0 bases to trimming and J lost 5 bases; unmatched junction nucleotides: 3. The germline V gene has CDR1 SGHNT and CDR2 YYREEE (reference sequence). The CDR3 totals 15 residues. The CDR3 coding sequence is TGTGCCAGCAGCTTGGGGGGACAGGGGGCGAACGAGCAGTACTTC. It codes for CASSLGGQGANEQYF.

The rearrangement uses TRBV10-3 and TRBJ1-1; D is uncertain. The CDR3 sequence is 14 residues long. Germline V gene data show CDR1 as ENHRY and CDR2 as SYGVKD. V lost 4 bases to trimming and J lost 1 base, with 10 bases between them. The CDR3 reads CAISVAATNTEAFF. The DNA for the CDR3 is TGTGCCATCAGTGTAGCAGCGACGAACACTGAAGCTTTCTTT.

This rearrangement joins TRBV15 to TRBJ2-7; the D gene is possibly TRBD2 (7 bases). This CDR3 is 15 amino acids long. V dropped 3 bases and J dropped 3 bases, with 15 bases sitting between them. CDR1 LNHNV and CDR2 YYDKDF come from the germline V gene (reference sequence). Here the CDR3 reads CATSSGGPLFYEQYF. In DNA form, the CDR3 reads TGTGCCACCAGCAGCGGGGGGCCCCTGTTCTACGAGCAGTACTTC.

The rearrangement joins TRBV28 to TRBJ1-5; no definite D call. Germline CDR1 and CDR2: MDHEN and SYDVKM. V shed 1 base and J shed 3 bases, with 10 bases lying between them. The CDR3 runs 15 residues. This chain's CDR3 is CASSLSGGYNQPQHF. CDR3 nucleotide sequence: TGTGCCAGCAGTTTATCTGGCGGCTACAATCAGCCCCAGCATTTT. Filled out from reference TRBV28 and TRBJ1-5, the complete variable domain reads DVKVTQSSRYLVKRTGEKVFLECVQDMDHENMFWYRQDPGLGLRLIYFSYDVKMKEKGDIPEGYSVSREKKERFSLILESASTNQTSMYLCASSLSGGYNQPQHFGDGTRLSIL.

The genes are TRBV27 and TRBJ2-1; the match to TRBD1 covers 8 bases. The CDR3 sequence is 14 residues long. Looked up from germline, CDR1 is MNHEY and CDR2 is SMNVEV (reference sequence). V dropped 5 bases and J dropped 7; count of bases not matched to a gene: 7. The CDR3 nucleotides read TGTGCCAGCAGTGTCATGACAGGGGTTAATGAGCAGTTCTTC. Amino acids: CASSVMTGVNEQFF.

The rearrangement joins TRBV11-2 to TRBJ2-5; D call uncertain. The CDR3 consists of 12 residues. V shed 0 bases and J shed 4 bases, with 3 bases lying between them. Germline V gene data show CDR1 as SGHAT and CDR2 as FQNNGV. The CDR3 DNA reads as TGTGCCAGCAGCTTAGATCGAGAGACCCAGTACTTC. It codes for CASSLDRETQYF.

The genes are TRBV28 and TRBJ1-1; D may be TRBD1 (6 bases). V was trimmed by 6 bases and J by 1 base, leaving 6 bases between them. Germline lookup yields CDR1 MDHEN and CDR2 SYDVKM. CDR3 length equals 12 residues. The CDR3 DNA is TGTGCCAGCAGGACAGGGAACACTGAAGCTTTCTTT. Its translation: CASRTGNTEAFF.

V gene TRBV5-1 combines with J gene TRBJ2-7, with 7 positions matching TRBD2. The junction had 1 base not matched to a gene; V was cut back by 3 bases and J by 4 bases. The CDR3 has 12 residues. Germline CDR1 reads SGHRS; CDR2 reads YFSETQ. The DNA for the CDR3 is TGCGCCAGCAGCTGGGGAGGGTACGAGCAGTACTTC. This gives the protein CASSWGGYEQYF. The full variable domain, with the rest looked up from reference TRBV5-1 and TRBJ2-7, is KAGVTQTPRYLIKTRGQQVTLSCSPISGHRSVSWYQQTPGQGLQFLFEYFSETQRNKGNFPGRFSGRQFSNSRSEMNVSTLELGDSALYLCASSWGGYEQYFGPGTRLTVT.

Here the CDR3 reads CSASRSGRAGEQFF. The CDR3 nucleotides read TGCAGTGCTAGTCGTAGCGGGAGGGCCGGTGAGCAGTTCTTC. The chain is built from TRBV20-1 and TRBJ2-1, with 11 bases lining up with TRBD2. Germline assignment: CDR1 DFQATT and CDR2 SNEGSKA (reference sequence). J gave up 9 bases and V 3 bases, and 7 bases lay outside the gene matches. CDR3 size: 14 residues.

CDR3 DNA sequence: TGTGCCAGCACGTCGGACAGGGACTATGGCTACACCTTC. This sequence encodes CASTSDRDYGYTF. V is TRBV27 and J is TRBJ1-2, with 8 positions matching TRBD1. The CDR3 has 13 residues. Trimming cost V 7 bases and J 3 bases; bases outside gene matches: 4. Germline V gene data show CDR1 as MNHEY and CDR2 as SMNVEV (reference sequence).

The chain links TRBV29-1 to TRBJ1-2; possibly TRBD1 for D (6 bases). The CDR3 length is 13 residues. Germline V lookup: CDR1 SQVTM, CDR2 ANQGSEA. The V and J ends lost 2 bases and 2 bases respectively, with 9 bases between them. This CDR3 reads CSVERGMNYGYTF. The DNA of the CDR3 is TGCAGCGTTGAAAGGGGGATGAACTATGGCTACACCTTC.

This clone was observed a few times. The V call is TRBV27, the J call TRBJ2-7; 11 bases line up with TRBD1. V gave up 8 bases and J gave up 0 bases; unmatched junction bases: 6. The germline gives CDR1 MNHEY, CDR2 SMNVEV (reference sequence). This CDR3 has 15 residues. The CDR3 region has the DNA TGTGCCAGCTCTTTCGGGACAGGGGGCTCCTACGAGCAGTACTTC. It translates to CASSFGTGGSYEQYF.

J is TRBJ2-5 and V is TRBV24-1; the D is unclear. Per germline, CDR1 KGHDR and CDR2 SFDVKD. V lost 1 base to trimming and J lost 2 bases, with 10 bases between them. CDR3 size: 15 residues. The CDR3 spells CATSDLSGRQETQYF. The CDR3 DNA follows: TGTGCCACCAGTGATTTATCAGGCAGACAAGAGACCCAGTACTTC.

The CDR3 loop reads CASSLTSGGEADTQYF. CDR3 DNA: TGTGCCAGCAGCCTCACGTCGGGGGGAGAAGCAGATACGCAGTATTTT. This chain joins TRBV4-2 and TRBJ2-3; 7 bases agree with TRBD2. V shed 4 bases and J 4 bases; nucleotides not matched to a gene: 11. CDR1 and CDR2 from the germline V gene are LGHNA and YNFKEQ. The CDR3 sequence is 16 residues long.

In this sample, this clone turned up once. The chain is built from TRBV19 and TRBJ2-7; 11 bases line up with TRBD1. This CDR3 spans 15 amino acids. Losses at the gene ends were 5 bases for V and 3 bases for J; bases not matched to a gene: 6. Germline values: CDR1 LNHDA, CDR2 SQIVND (reference sequence). The CDR3 reads CASSRTGGANYEQYF. Written as DNA, the CDR3 is TGTGCCAGTAGTCGGACAGGGGGCGCCAACTACGAGCAGTACTTC.

This clone was seen once. This CDR3 reads CASSSRGSPTDTQYF. The CDR3 region has the DNA TGTGCCAGCAGCTCTAGGGGCAGCCCCACAGATACGCAGTATTTT. This rearrangement joins TRBV11-3 to TRBJ2-3; a possible D gene is TRBD1 (5 bases). Germline V CDR1 and CDR2: SGHNT, YENEEA. Trimming removed 4 bases at V and 2 bases at J, with 13 bases between. This CDR3 contains 15 residues. Filled out from reference TRBV11-3 and TRBJ2-3, the complete variable domain reads EAGVVQSPRYKIIEKKQPVAFWCNPISGHNTLYWYLQNLGQGPELLIRYENEEAVDDSQLPKDRFSAERLKGVDSTLKIQPAELGDSAVYLCASSSRGSPTDTQYFGPGTRLTVL.

The V gene is TRBV19, the J gene TRBJ2-6; 9 bases are a match to TRBD1. Germline trimming cut 5 bases from V and 1 base from J; bases unmatched to any gene: 9. CDR1 and CDR2 from the germline V gene are LNHDA and SQIVND (reference sequence). The CDR3 spans 18 residues. The CDR3 bases are TGTGCCAGTAGTTCGGAGGGGACAGGGATTTCTGGGGCCAACGTCCTGACTTTC. It yields the protein CASSSEGTGISGANVLTF. The full variable domain, its missing parts supplied by reference TRBV19 and TRBJ2-6, is DGGITQSPKYLFRKEGQNVTLSCEQNLNHDAMYWYRQDPGQGLRLIYYSQIVNDFQKGDIAEGYSVSREKKESFPLTVTSAQKNPTAFYLCASSSEGTGISGANVLTFGAGSRLTVL.

This chain connects TRBV29-1 to TRBJ2-5; 7 positions match TRBD1. CDR3 length equals 11 residues. From germline, CDR1 is SQVTM and CDR2 ANQGSEA. V was pared by 7 bases and J by 4 bases, with 3 bases of the junction left unmatched. The CDR3 protein is CSGGQRETQYF. For the CDR3, the DNA is TGCAGCGGGGGACAGAGAGAGACCCAGTACTTC. The whole variable domain, filled in from reference TRBV29-1 and TRBJ2-5, reads SAVISQKPSRDICQRGTSLTIQCQVDSQVTMMFWYRQQPGQSLTLIATANQGSEATYESGFVIDKFPISRPNLTFSTLTVSNMSPEDSSIYLCSGGQRETQYFGPGTRLLVL.

Here the CDR3 reads CASSRYGTGEVYGYTF. CDR3 DNA sequence: TGTGCCAGCTCACGATACGGGACAGGGGAGGTCTATGGCTACACCTTC. The J gene is TRBJ1-2, the V gene TRBV18; 10 nucleotides align to TRBD1. The V gene's germline CDR1 is KGHSH and CDR2 LQKENI. CDR3 length: 16 amino acids. With 4 bases clipped from V and 4 bases from J, the junction kept 9 bases outside the gene matches.

The J gene is TRBJ1-2, the V gene TRBV12-5, with 9 bases fitting TRBD1. J gave up 2 bases and V 6 bases, and 7 bases lay outside the gene matches. The CDR3 contains 15 residues. The V gene's germline CDR1 is LGHNT and CDR2 FRNRAP. DNA for the CDR3: TGTGCTAGTGGCCCACAGGGGGCCGTCAACTATGGCTACACCTTC. Translated, it gives CASGPQGAVNYGYTF.

The rearrangement links TRBV27 to TRBJ2-1, with D unresolved. V was pared by 3 bases and J by 0 bases, with 6 bases between. Germline V gene data show CDR1 as MNHEY and CDR2 as SMNVEV (reference sequence). This CDR3 has 14 residues. The CDR3 coding sequence is TGTGCCAGCAGTTTCACAGACTCCTACAATGAGCAGTTCTTC. It yields the protein CASSFTDSYNEQFF.

This chain joins TRBV5-1 and TRBJ1-4, with TRBD1 matching over 10 bases. After removal of 4 bases from V and 3 bases from J, the junction contained 9 bases not matched to a gene. CDR3 length: 17 residues. Germline loops: CDR1 SGHRS, CDR2 YFSETQ. CDR3 bases: TGCGCCAGCAGCCGGACAGGGGGGAGAAGGGCTAATGAAAAACTGTTTTTT. Protein: CASSRTGGRRANEKLFF.

This chain links TRBV7-2 with TRBJ2-7; 14 bases agree with TRBD2. Germline CDR1 is SGHTA and CDR2 is FQGNSA. The CDR3 contains 16 residues. V was clipped by 4 bases and J by 5 bases; unmatched bases: 7. DNA for the CDR3: TGTGCCAGCAGCTCGCCGGGACTAGCGGGGGTAAACGAGCAGTACTTC. This gives the protein CASSSPGLAGVNEQYF.

The V call is TRBV29-1, the J call TRBJ2-1; 9 bases align to TRBD1. This CDR3 has 15 residues. Trimming cost V 6 bases and J 2 bases; bases outside gene matches: 8. The V gene's germline CDR1 is SQVTM and CDR2 ANQGSEA. CDR3 residues: CSVLTGGGPYNEQFF. In nucleotides, the CDR3 is TGCAGCGTCCTCACAGGGGGCGGACCCTACAATGAGCAGTTCTTC.

The genes are TRBV28 and TRBJ1-1; TRBD1 is a possible D gene (5 bases). Deletions cut 7 bases from V and 1 base from J, with 22 bases between. In germline, CDR1 is MDHEN, CDR2 SYDVKM. The CDR3 has 17 residues. CDR3 coding DNA: TGTGCCAGCATCCCAAGCGGGACTTCGAGAGAGAACACTGAAGCTTTCTTT. This encodes CASIPSGTSRENTEAFF.

CDR3 protein: CASSYSGRVDEQYF. The CDR3 region has the DNA TGTGCCAGCAGCTATAGCGGGAGGGTGGACGAGCAGTACTTC. The rearrangement links TRBV5-6 to TRBJ2-7, with 11 bases identical to TRBD2. CDR3 length: 14 amino acids. Trimming took 3 bases from V and 5 from J; bases not matched to a gene: 4. Germline-derived CDR1 and CDR2 are SGHDT and YYEEEE.

This clone has only a few counts. The chain's CDR3 is CASSFGIGPYEQYF. CDR3 in DNA: TGTGCCAGCAGCTTCGGGATTGGGCCCTACGAGCAGTACTTC. V gene TRBV7-9 combines with J gene TRBJ2-7, with D tentatively TRBD2 (5 bases). Trimming took 3 bases from V and 2 from J, leaving 11 bases between them. The CDR3 is 14 residues long. Germline V gene data show CDR1 as SEHNR and CDR2 as FQNEAQ (reference sequence). The full variable domain, completed using reference TRBV7-9 and TRBJ2-7, is DTGVSQNPRHKITKRGQNVTFRCDPISEHNRLYWYRQTLGQGPEFLTYFQNEAQLEKSRLLSDRFSAERPKGSFSTLEIQRTEQGDSAMYLCASSFGIGPYEQYFGPGTRLTVT.

The rearrangement links TRBV24-1 to TRBJ1-3; 8 nucleotides align to TRBD1. The CDR3 runs 13 residues. CDR1 is KGHDR, CDR2 SFDVKD, per germline. J lost 8 bases, V lost 9 bases, and 8 bases had no gene match. The CDR3 sequence: CATGRQGTDTIYF. In DNA, the CDR3 is TGTGCCACCGGGAGACAGGGGACGGACACCATATATTTT.